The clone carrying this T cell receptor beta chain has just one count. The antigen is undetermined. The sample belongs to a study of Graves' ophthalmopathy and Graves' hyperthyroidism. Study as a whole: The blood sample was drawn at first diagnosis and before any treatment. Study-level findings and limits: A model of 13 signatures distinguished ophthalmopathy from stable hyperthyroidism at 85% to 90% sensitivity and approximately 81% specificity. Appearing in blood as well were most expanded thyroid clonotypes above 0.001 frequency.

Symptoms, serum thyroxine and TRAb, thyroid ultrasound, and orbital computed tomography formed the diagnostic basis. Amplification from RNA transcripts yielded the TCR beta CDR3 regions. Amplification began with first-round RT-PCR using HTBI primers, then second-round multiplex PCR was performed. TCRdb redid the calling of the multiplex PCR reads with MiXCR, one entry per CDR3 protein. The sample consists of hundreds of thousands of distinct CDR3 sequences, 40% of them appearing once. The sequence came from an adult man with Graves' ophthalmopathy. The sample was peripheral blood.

The CDR3 DNA sequence: TGTGCCACAAACTCAAGGGTAACGGGGACCGGGGAGCTGTTTTTT. It translates to CATNSRVTGTGELFF. The chain employs TRBV25-1 and TRBJ2-2, with TRBD2 as a possible D gene (5 bases). Germline V CDR1 and CDR2: MGHDK, SYGVNS. The V gene lost 10 bases and the J gene lost 5 bases, with 20 bases spanning the gap. The CDR3 has 15 amino acids.